The clone carrying this T cell receptor beta chain appeared many times. Antigen specificity is unknown. Germline V lookup: CDR1 KGHSH, CDR2 LQKENI. The CDR3 sequence is 16 residues long. Trimming left V 3 bases short and J 1 base short, with 16 bases between. This sample is drawn from a study of regulatory T cells in long-lasting Graves disease. Study results and limitations: Persistent patients shared about 3,000 public clonotypes among themselves. Newly diagnosed patients shared fewer, at under 1,000. Rather than thyroid tissue, only peripheral blood underwent study. Newly diagnosed disease favored TRBV20-1 and TRBJ2-1 over persistent disease.

Construction of TCR beta libraries relied on iRepertoire HTBI primers and on Arm-PCR targeting CDR3 regions. Via MiXCR, TCRdb re-called the multiplex PCR reads, giving one row per CDR3 protein. The repertoire includes roughly 500,000 distinct CDR3 sequences, under 25% of them detected once, and 7.8% sits in the top ten. Time point meaning: persistent/refractory GD, antithyroid drugs over 5 years with positive TRAb. The authors made the TCR library using RNA they extracted from PBMCs. Diagnoses of Graves' disease were made by American Thyroid Association guidelines. The TCR was taken from a female donor with Graves disease. Sequenced here: peripheral blood mononuclear cells (PBMCs), sampled when the disease was refractory, from a patient treated with antithyroid drugs. The chain carries TRBV18 and TRBJ2-7; D might be TRBD1 or TRBD2, each matching 5 bases. DNA of the CDR3: TGTGCCAGCTCACCTCGACAAAAAGGGGAGTCCTACGAGCAGTACTTC. Encoded protein: CASSPRQKGESYEQYF.